The 30 T cell receptor beta chains below come from one sample, sequenced in a study of blood T cell repertoires in COVID-19. The protocol was immunoSEQ multiplex PCR, while the TCRdb copy is restricted to in-frame clones and leaves out a portion. The profile shows 40,000 to 55,000 clones, less than 85% of them singletons. Sequenced: peripheral blood. The receptors originated from a man aged 45-65 years with active COVID-19.

The chain links TRBV10-2 to TRBJ2-1; 10 positions agree with TRBD1. The J segment lost 4 bases and the V segment lost 5 bases, leaving 8 bases of the junction unmatched. This CDR3 region has 16 residues. Germline V gene lookup returns CDR1 WSHSY and CDR2 SAAADI. The CDR3 coding sequence is TGCGCCAGCAGTACTGAGGACAGGGGGGTTTACAATGAGCAGTTCTTC. It translates to CASSTEDRGVYNEQFF.

The rearrangement joins TRBV18 to TRBJ2-5; D is undetermined. Trimming shortened V by 6 bases and J by 1 base, and 15 bases separated the two germline ends. The germline V gene encodes CDR1 KGHSH and CDR2 LQKENI. The CDR3 loop spans 15 amino acids. The CDR3 is CASSLRQTSQETQYF. The CDR3 DNA is TGTGCCAGCTCCCTTCGACAAACCTCCCAAGAGACCCAGTACTTC. Looking up the rest from reference TRBV18 and TRBJ2-5 gives the full variable domain: NAGVMQNPRHLVRRRGQEARLRCSPMKGHSHVYWYRQLPEEGLKFMVYLQKENIIDESGMPKERFSAEFPKEGPSILRIQQVVRGDSAAYFCASSLRQTSQETQYFGPGTRLLVL.

This clone appeared a single time. The chain is built from TRBV27 and TRBJ2-7; no firm D call. Germline V gene data show CDR1 as MNHEY and CDR2 as SMNVEV (reference sequence). Trimming took 3 bases from V and 3 from J, leaving 15 bases between them. The CDR3 has 15 residues. The CDR3 region has the DNA TGTGCCAGCAGTTTCTCTGGTCGCGCATTCTACGAGCAGTACTTC. Translated, it gives CASSFSGRAFYEQYF.

J is TRBJ2-2 and V is TRBV6-5; D unresolved. Trimming pared 4 bases from V and 0 bases from J, leaving 12 bases between. Germline V lookup: CDR1 MNHEY, CDR2 SVGAGI. The CDR3 has 16 amino acids. The CDR3 bases are TGTGCCAGCAGTTTCACGACATTTTCGAACACCGGGGAGCTGTTTTTT. This encodes CASSFTTFSNTGELFF.

This clone showed up just once. This chain connects TRBV2 to TRBJ2-2; the match to TRBD2 covers 8 bases. The length of the CDR3 is 15 residues. Germline CDR1 is SNHLY and CDR2 is FYNNEI. The V segment lost 6 bases and the J segment 3 bases; nucleotides outside the gene matches: 6. CDR3 protein: CASRSGGVHTGELFF. DNA for the CDR3: TGTGCCAGCAGGAGCGGGGGTGTTCACACCGGGGAGCTGTTTTTT.

This clone was counted between two and nine times. This CDR3 is CASSLWSSGGYEQYF. CDR3 nucleotides: TGTGCCAGCAGTTTATGGTCTAGCGGGGGATACGAGCAGTACTTC. The V call is TRBV27, the J call TRBJ2-7; 10 positions match TRBD2. The length of the CDR3 is 15 residues. The germline CDR1 and CDR2 sequences are MNHEY and SMNVEV (reference sequence). Trimming took 1 base from V and 4 from J; bases not matched to a gene: 4.

J is TRBJ2-3 and V is TRBV18; TRBD2 agrees at 11 bases. CDR3 length equals 16 residues. V shed 5 bases and J 3 bases; nucleotides not matched to a gene: 7. Germline V gives CDR1 KGHSH, CDR2 LQKENI. The CDR3 is CASSASLAGVTDTQYF. The CDR3 nucleotides are TGTGCCAGCTCAGCCTCACTAGCGGGGGTAACAGATACGCAGTATTTT.

This clone was observed a handful of times. The rearrangement uses TRBV10-2 and TRBJ2-3; 11 positions match TRBD2. The CDR3 extends over 15 amino acids. V was pared by 5 bases and J by 5 bases, with 6 bases of the junction left unmatched. The germline V gene encodes CDR1 WSHSY and CDR2 SAAADI. CDR3 bases: TGCGCCAGCAGTATTCTCGGGACTAGCGGAGATACGCAGTATTTT. Protein sequence: CASSILGTSGDTQYF.

This sequence joins TRBV19 and TRBJ1-1; D is ambiguous. The germline V gene has CDR1 LNHDA and CDR2 SQIVND (reference sequence). The CDR3 length is 12 residues. The V end lost 6 bases, the J end lost 1 base, and 6 bases lay between the germline ends. CDR3 sequence reads: CASSLWNTEAFF. CDR3 bases: TGTGCCAGTAGCCTGTGGAACACTGAAGCTTTCTTT.

This CDR3 reads CASSQDRLAGPNEQFF. The CDR3 nucleotides read TGTGCCAGCAGCCAAGATCGGCTAGCGGGGCCTAATGAGCAGTTCTTC. The gene calls are TRBV4-2 and TRBJ2-1; 9 nucleotides agree with TRBD2. CDR1 is LGHNA, CDR2 YNFKEQ, per germline. The CDR3 runs to 16 residues. With V trimmed by 0 bases and J by 7 bases, 7 bases remained unmatched.

The chain has TRBV28 and TRBJ2-3; a possible D gene is TRBD2 (6 bases). The V end lost 3 bases, the J end lost 5 bases, and 18 bases lay between the germline ends. The CDR3 contains 16 residues. Germline lookup yields CDR1 MDHEN and CDR2 SYDVKM. The CDR3 DNA sequence: TGTGCCAGCAGTTTCCCTCGGGACTCTGGGGGAGATACGCAGTATTTT. Translated, it gives CASSFPRDSGGDTQYF. Based on the CDR3 plus reference TRBV28 and TRBJ2-3, the full variable domain is DVKVTQSSRYLVKRTGEKVFLECVQDMDHENMFWYRQDPGLGLRLIYFSYDVKMKEKGDIPEGYSVSREKKERFSLILESASTNQTSMYLCASSFPRDSGGDTQYFGPGTRLTVL.

This chain joins TRBV6-5 and TRBJ1-2, with a tentative D call TRBD1 (5 bases). Germline-derived CDR1 and CDR2 are MNHEY and SVGAGI. CDR3 length: 13 residues. V shed 6 bases and J shed 5 bases, with 13 bases lying between them. The CDR3 DNA reads as TGTGCCAGCAGCTCCGACAGAAAATATGGCTACACCTTC. Translating it yields CASSSDRKYGYTF.

The gene calls are TRBV18 and TRBJ2-1, with 9 positions matching TRBD1. J lost 4 bases, V lost 2 bases, and 6 bases had no gene match. There are 16 residues in the CDR3. Germline lookup yields CDR1 KGHSH and CDR2 LQKENI. The DNA of the CDR3 is TGTGCCAGCTCACCAGGGACAGGGATCGGGTACAATGAGCAGTTCTTC. Translated: CASSPGTGIGYNEQFF.

The V call is TRBV24-1, the J call TRBJ1-1; the D is unclear. Germline-derived CDR1 and CDR2 are KGHDR and SFDVKD. Deletions cut 3 bases from V and 0 bases from J, with 19 bases between. This CDR3 has 18 residues. The CDR3 region is CATSDPPGGHSLNTEAFF. The CDR3 DNA follows: TGTGCCACCAGTGATCCTCCGGGAGGGCATTCCTTGAACACTGAAGCTTTCTTT.

Sample share makes this clone medium-sized (0.01 to 0.1%). This chain links TRBV2 with TRBJ2-1; 7 bases are a match to TRBD1. After removal of 3 bases from V and 4 bases from J, the junction contained 3 bases not matched to a gene. The CDR3 runs 14 residues. Germline loops: CDR1 SNHLY, CDR2 FYNNEI. DNA for the CDR3: TGTGCCAGCAGTGAGAGGGGGCAATACAATGAGCAGTTCTTC. Protein product: CASSERGQYNEQFF.

By frequency in the sample, this clone is medium-sized. The chain carries TRBV9 and TRBJ2-1; TRBD2 matches at 12 bases. V trimming: 4 bases; J trimming: 5 bases; junction bases outside the gene matches: 7. CDR3 length: 16 residues. CDR1 and CDR2 (germline): SGDLS, YYNGEE. The CDR3: CASSSRTSGVHNEQFF. The CDR3 DNA sequence: TGTGCCAGCAGCTCCCGGACTAGCGGGGTCCACAATGAGCAGTTCTTC.

This clone showed up just once. V is TRBV6-5 and J is TRBJ1-1, with 9 bases matching TRBD1. The junction had 6 bases not matched to a gene; V was cut back by 10 bases and J by 3 bases. The CDR3 runs to 13 residues. Germline CDR1 reads MNHEY; CDR2 reads SVGAGI. The CDR3, as DNA: TGTGCCATCTCCGGGACAGGGTACACTGAAGCTTTCTTT. Its translation is CAISGTGYTEAFF.

J is TRBJ2-2 and V is TRBV6-5; TRBD2 is a possible D gene (6 bases). Germline assignment: CDR1 MNHEY and CDR2 SVGAGI. The V end was cut by 2 bases, the J end by 4 bases, with 11 bases between. The CDR3 extends over 15 amino acids. For the CDR3, the DNA is TGTGCCAGCAGTTACATGCGGGGTGGCACCGGGGAGCTGTTTTTT. Its protein is CASSYMRGGTGELFF.

The chain uses TRBV6-5 and TRBJ1-4; 7 nucleotides agree with TRBD1. Germline-derived CDR1 and CDR2 are MNHEY and SVGAGI. The CDR3 has 14 amino acids. Trimming cost V 5 bases and J 8 bases; bases outside gene matches: 8. The CDR3 nucleotides are TGTGCCAGCAGTCCGGGACAGTCCGGAGAAAAACTGTTTTTT. Translated, it gives CASSPGQSGEKLFF.

The V and J genes are TRBV5-1 and TRBJ2-1, with a weak D call TRBD2 (5 bases). Germline V lookup: CDR1 SGHRS, CDR2 YFSETQ. Trimming took 3 bases from V and 2 from J, leaving 6 bases between them. This CDR3 comprises 13 residues. The CDR3 sequence is CASSSGTYNEQFF. The CDR3, as DNA: TGCGCCAGCAGCTCGGGAACCTACAATGAGCAGTTCTTC.

DNA for the CDR3: TGTGCCAGTAGTATGGCGGTTGCCTACGAGCAGTACTTC. Its protein product is CASSMAVAYEQYF. V usage is TRBV19 and J usage is TRBJ2-7; D gene uncertain. CDR3 length: 13 residues. Germline V gene sequence: CDR1 LNHDA, CDR2 SQIVND (reference sequence). The germline V and J ends were trimmed by 3 bases and 2 bases, with 8 bases remaining between them.

The chain couples TRBV7-6 to TRBJ1-4; D remains unclear. V lost 4 bases to trimming and J lost 0 bases, with 6 bases between them. This CDR3 spans 14 amino acids. Per germline, CDR1 SGHVS and CDR2 FNYEAQ. The CDR3 region has the DNA TGTGCCAGCAGCTACAGACCAACTAATGAAAAACTGTTTTTT. As protein: CASSYRPTNEKLFF.

The rearrangement joins TRBV2 to TRBJ2-1; TRBD2 matches 7 bases. Germline trimming cut 4 bases from V and 9 bases from J; bases unmatched to any gene: 3. Germline V gene lookup returns CDR1 SNHLY and CDR2 FYNNEI. This CDR3 region has 12 residues. CDR3 amino acids: CASSGDYGEQFF. DNA of the CDR3: TGTGCCAGCAGTGGGGACTATGGTGAGCAGTTCTTC. The full variable domain, with the rest looked up from reference TRBV2 and TRBJ2-1, is EPEVTQTPSHQVTQMGQEVILRCVPISNHLYFYWYRQILGQKVEFLVSFYNNEISEKSEIFDDQFSVERPDGSNFTLKIRSTKLEDSAMYFCASSGDYGEQFFGPGTRLTVL.

V and J are TRBV7-9 and TRBJ2-2; 8 bases are a match to TRBD1. CDR3 length: 15 amino acids. V lost 2 bases and J lost 4; bases outside the gene matches: 3. CDR1 SEHNR and CDR2 FQNEAQ come from the germline V gene (reference sequence). The CDR3 DNA follows: TGTGCCAGCAGCTTATTAGACAGGGGCACCGGGGAGCTGTTTTTT. Its protein product is CASSLLDRGTGELFF.

The sample holds a few counts of this clone. This sequence joins TRBV15 and TRBJ1-4; D ambiguous. Trimming removed 0 bases from V and 13 bases from J, with 12 bases in between. This CDR3 is 13 amino acids long. CDR1 is LNHNV, CDR2 YYDKDF, per germline (reference sequence). CDR3 residues: CATSRDLGGSLFF. The CDR3 nucleotides are TGTGCCACCAGCAGAGATCTGGGCGGGTCACTGTTTTTT.

The gene calls are TRBV5-1 and TRBJ2-5; 13 nucleotides match TRBD2. The CDR3 contains 20 residues. V lost 2 bases, J lost 4 bases, and 17 bases stayed unmatched. The germline CDR1 and CDR2 sequences are SGHRS and YFSETQ. CDR3 DNA sequence: TGCGCCAGCAGCTTCGGGTGGACTAGCGGGGGACCTCTCGCACGAGAGACCCAGTACTTC. This encodes CASSFGWTSGGPLARETQYF. The complete variable domain, with remaining parts taken from reference TRBV5-1 and TRBJ2-5, reads KAGVTQTPRYLIKTRGQQVTLSCSPISGHRSVSWYQQTPGQGLQFLFEYFSETQRNKGNFPGRFSGRQFSNSRSEMNVSTLELGDSALYLCASSFGWTSGGPLARETQYFGPGTRLLVL.

This chain links TRBV5-1 with TRBJ2-5; D is unresolved. The CDR3 has 14 amino acids. From germline, CDR1 is SGHRS and CDR2 YFSETQ. V was trimmed by 0 bases and J by 1 base, leaving 7 bases between them. In nucleotides, the CDR3 is TGCGCCAGCAGCTTGGCGTGGGCCCAAGAGACCCAGTACTTC. Encoded protein: CASSLAWAQETQYF.

V usage is TRBV6-4 and J usage is TRBJ1-1, with 7 bases aligning to TRBD1. The V segment lost 0 bases and the J segment 2 bases; nucleotides outside the gene matches: 9. Per germline, CDR1 MRHNA and CDR2 SNTAGT. The CDR3 is made up of 17 amino acids. The chain's CDR3 is CASSDSKAGGLNTEAFF. CDR3 coding DNA: TGTGCCAGCAGTGACTCGAAGGCAGGGGGATTAAACACTGAAGCTTTCTTT.

The chain couples TRBV9 to TRBJ2-5, with TRBD2 matching 12 bases. The CDR3 covers 15 residues. Germline V CDR1 and CDR2: SGDLS, YYNGEE. V dropped 6 bases and J dropped 3; count of bases not matched to a gene: 6. The CDR3 region has the DNA TGTGCCAGCACGGGGACTAGCGGGTTTGAAGAGACCCAGTACTTC. This translates into CASTGTSGFEETQYF. Drawing the rest from reference TRBV9 and TRBJ2-5, the complete variable domain is DSGVTQTPKHLITATGQRVTLRCSPRSGDLSVYWYQQSLDQGLQFLIQYYNGEERAKGNILERFSAQQFPDLHSELNLSSLELGDSALYFCASTGTSGFEETQYFGPGTRLLVL.

V is TRBV19 and J is TRBJ2-4; tentative D call: TRBD1 (5 bases). V lost 5 bases and J 8 bases, leaving 16 bases between the germline ends. Per germline, CDR1 LNHDA and CDR2 SQIVND (reference sequence). This CDR3 is built from 14 residues. CDR3 amino acids: CASSDIQGLDIQYF. Written as DNA, the CDR3 is TGTGCCAGTAGTGATATCCAGGGTTTGGACATTCAGTACTTC. The entire variable domain, with the rest obtained from reference TRBV19 and TRBJ2-4, is as follows: DGGITQSPKYLFRKEGQNVTLSCEQNLNHDAMYWYRQDPGQGLRLIYYSQIVNDFQKGDIAEGYSVSREKKESFPLTVTSAQKNPTAFYLCASSDIQGLDIQYFGAGTRLSVL.